This entry is about one TCR beta chain. The antigen is undetermined. The data belong to a study of cytotoxic CD8 clonotypes in ibrutinib-treated CLL. Investigators sought sequencing depths of between 1 in 200,000 and 1 in 1 million T cells. Data came from immunoSEQ multiplex PCR; TCRdb stores just in-frame clones and leaves some out. This table has around 300,000 clones, 80% appearing once. Notes on the study in general: Public clonotypes, found uncommonly, either contracted or stayed stable on treatment.

V was pared by 8 bases and J by 5 bases, with 21 bases between. The CDR3 length is 15 residues. Germline V CDR1 and CDR2: LNHDA, SQIVND (reference sequence). J is TRBJ2-5 and V is TRBV19, with D perhaps TRBD2 (7 bases). Sequences were derived from PBMCs, sampled before ibrutinib treatment. The sequence derives from a human donor with chronic lymphocytic leukemia. CDR3 bases: TGTGCCAGTCGCAGGGGCGGGAGCGTTTCGGAGACCCAGTACTTC. Translation gives CASRRGGSVSETQYF.